A selection of T cell receptor beta chains follows, all from one sample in a study of T cell responses to AZD1222 COVID-19 vaccine. The assay was immunoSEQ multiplex PCR, and TCRdb's table has in-frame clones only and misses some. The sample has tens of thousands of clones, about 88% seen once; the top ten hold 6.9%. The sample was peripheral blood, taken 28 days after the second AZD1222 dose. These receptor sequences come from an adult who received the AZD1222 COVID-19 vaccine. Each CDR3 is given with its conserved first and last residue. The D gene is left open where the match is weak. A row's size may be missing; if present it is once, few, many or a size class.

J | D | V | size | length | CDR3 | DNA
TRBJ2-2 | TRBD1 | TRBV27 | NA | 15 | CASRQGVRVTGELFF | TGTGCCAGCAGACAGGGGGTGAGGGTAACTGGGGAGCTGTTTTTT
TRBJ1-2 | NA | TRBV7-9 | NA | 14 | CASSFTGTNYGYTF | TGTGCCAGCAGCTTTACAGGGACCAACTATGGCTACACCTTC
TRBJ2-2 | TRBD2 | TRBV11-3 | NA | 15 | CASSPTSGRAGELFF | TGTGCCAGCAGCCCAACTAGCGGGAGAGCCGGGGAGCTGTTTTTT
TRBJ1-5 | NA | TRBV10-1 | NA | 13 | CASSGDTGMAQHF | TGCGCCAGCAGCGGGGACACAGGTATGGCCCAGCATTTT
TRBJ1-2 | NA | TRBV5-1 | NA | 16 | CASSFGAYLNSYGYTF | TGCGCCAGCAGCTTTGGGGCCTACCTAAACTCCTATGGCTACACCTTC
TRBJ2-2 | NA | TRBV6-4 | few | 15 | CASSDSGTSTGELFF | TGTGCCAGCAGTGATTCTGGGACGAGCACCGGGGAGCTGTTTTTT
TRBJ1-1 | NA | TRBV4-1 | NA | 15 | CASSQVWAGNTEAFF | TGCGCCAGCAGCCAAGTTTGGGCAGGGAACACTGAAGCTTTCTTT
TRBJ1-6 | TRBD1 | TRBV27 | once | 13 | CASSSGGNSPLHF | TGTGCCAGCAGTTCAGGGGGCAATTCACCCCTCCACTTT
TRBJ2-5 | NA | TRBV15 | NA | 13 | CATSSGAKETQYF | TGTGCCACCAGCAGTGGGGCCAAAGAGACCCAGTACTTC
TRBJ1-1 | NA | TRBV28 | NA | 15 | CASSNPDGLNTEAFF | TGTGCCAGCAGTAACCCTGACGGCTTGAACACTGAAGCTTTCTTT
TRBJ2-7 | NA | TRBV6-5 | NA | 12 | CASSTGAYEQYF | TGTGCCAGCAGTACCGGGGCCTACGAGCAGTACTTC
TRBJ2-7 | NA | TRBV20-1 | few | 11 | CSARGAHPLYF | TGCAGTGCTAGGGGGGCCCATCCCCTGTACTTC
TRBJ1-1 | TRBD1 | TRBV6-5 | NA | 14 | CASRMDRGLDEAFF | TGTGCCAGCAGGATGGACAGGGGGCTTGATGAAGCTTTCTTT
TRBJ2-7 | NA | TRBV14 | NA | 14 | CASSQAGSPYEQYF | TGTGCCAGCAGCCAAGCTGGCAGCCCCTACGAGCAGTACTTC
TRBJ1-3 | NA | TRBV30 | NA | 13 | CAWNENSGNTIYF | TGTGCCTGGAATGAAAACTCTGGAAACACCATATATTTT
TRBJ2-7 | TRBD2 | TRBV18 | few | 14 | CASSPPGGPSEQYF | TGTGCCAGCTCACCACCGGGAGGGCCGAGCGAGCAGTACTTC
TRBJ2-2 | NA | TRBV27 | NA | 12 | CASSFRTGELFF | TGTGCCAGCAGTTTTCGGACCGGGGAGCTGTTTTTT
TRBJ1-6 | NA | TRBV27 | NA | 13 | CASSLAGESPLHF | TGTGCCAGCAGTTTAGCAGGGGAATCACCCCTCCACTTT
TRBJ2-6 | NA | TRBV4-2 | medium-sized | 16 | CASSQEGGGGANVLTF | TGTGCCAGCAGCCAAGAGGGGGGTGGAGGGGCCAACGTCCTGACTTTC
TRBJ2-4 | TRBD2 | TRBV7-9 | NA | 12 | CASSLESAGQYF | TGTGCCAGCAGCTTAGAATCAGCGGGACAGTACTTC
TRBJ1-1 | NA | TRBV6-9 | few | 15 | CASSYSQERDTEAFF | TGTGCCAGCAGTTATTCCCAGGAGAGGGACACTGAAGCTTTCTTT
TRBJ1-1 | NA | TRBV7-9 | NA | 14 | CASSRDGGGSEAFF | TGTGCCAGCAGCAGGGACGGCGGTGGCTCTGAAGCTTTCTTT
TRBJ2-5 | NA | TRBV6-4 | NA | 15 | CASRGDRARQETQYF | TGTGCCAGCAGGGGTGACAGAGCCCGCCAAGAGACCCAGTACTTC
TRBJ2-5 | NA | TRBV7-2 | NA | 15 | CASSQVPTNQETQYF | TGTGCCAGCAGCCAGGTCCCGACTAACCAAGAGACCCAGTACTTC
TRBJ2-5 | NA | TRBV5-1 | NA | 14 | CASSFLGARGTQYF | TGCGCCAGCAGCTTCTTGGGGGCGCGCGGGACCCAGTACTTC
TRBJ1-2 | NA | TRBV29-1 | NA | 14 | CSVVPDGALYGYTF | TGCAGCGTTGTCCCAGACGGAGCACTTTATGGCTACACCTTC
TRBJ2-1 | TRBD2 | TRBV5-4 | NA | 17 | CASSLGPSGGAHNEQFF | TGTGCCAGCAGCTTGGGTCCTAGCGGAGGCGCCCACAATGAGCAGTTCTTC
TRBJ2-7 | TRBD2 | TRBV28 | NA | 13 | CATAWRGSYEQYF | TGTGCCACTGCTTGGCGGGGGTCCTACGAGCAGTACTTC
TRBJ2-7 | NA | TRBV30 | NA | 10 | CAWRLVKQYF | TGTGCCTGGAGGCTAGTAAAACAGTACTTC
TRBJ2-1 | NA | TRBV13 | NA | 12 | CASSLAYNEQFF | TGTGCCAGCAGCCTAGCCTATAATGAGCAGTTCTTC
TRBJ2-1 | NA | TRBV6-1 | NA | 15 | CASSSTGSNYNEQFF | TGTGCCAGCAGTTCGACAGGATCCAATTACAATGAGCAGTTCTTC
TRBJ2-1 | TRBD2 | TRBV6-1 | NA | 17 | CASSEILGGRAYNEQFF | TGTGCCAGCAGTGAAATCCTTGGCGGGAGGGCGTACAATGAGCAGTTCTTC
TRBJ2-3 | TRBD2 | TRBV3-1/TRBV3-2 | NA | 20 | CASSQEIGQLAGVGADTQYF | TGTGCCAGCAGCCAAGAAATAGGTCAACTAGCGGGAGTGGGTGCAGATACGCAGTATTTT
TRBJ2-5 | TRBD2 | TRBV5-6 | NA | 14 | CASSTGLAGETQYF | TGTGCCAGCAGCACCGGACTAGCGGGGGAGACCCAGTACTTC
TRBJ1-6 | NA | TRBV4-2 | NA | 15 | CASRDTGRSNSPLHF | TGTGCCAGCAGGGACACAGGGAGAAGTAATTCACCCCTCCACTTT
TRBJ1-4 | NA | TRBV27 | NA | 15 | CASRPLGGANEKLFF | TGTGCCAGCAGACCCCTCGGGGGCGCTAATGAAAAACTGTTTTTT
TRBJ2-7 | NA | TRBV3-1/TRBV3-2 | once | 11 | CASSHSYEQYF | TGTGCCAGCAGCCACTCTTACGAGCAGTACTTC
TRBJ1-2 | NA | TRBV7-2 | NA | 13 | CASSDRGGWGYTF | TGTGCCAGCAGCGATCGAGGCGGGTGGGGCTACACCTTC
TRBJ1-4 | NA | TRBV4-1 | NA | 16 | CASSQTGIPTNEKLFF | TGCGCCAGCAGCCAAACAGGGATTCCAACTAATGAAAAACTGTTTTTT
TRBJ1-5 | TRBD1 | TRBV19 | NA | 16 | CASKGFGTGGNQPQHF | TGTGCCAGTAAGGGGTTCGGGACAGGGGGCAATCAGCCCCAGCATTTT
TRBJ1-6 | NA | TRBV5-1 | NA | 14 | CASASGADNSPLHF | TGCGCCAGCGCCTCTGGGGCTGATAATTCACCCCTCCACTTT
TRBJ2-1 | NA | TRBV2 | NA | 13 | CASMAETYNEQFF | TGTGCCAGCATGGCTGAGACCTACAATGAGCAGTTCTTC
TRBJ2-7 | NA | TRBV6-6 | NA | 15 | CASSYSILGTHEQYF | TGTGCCAGCAGTTACTCGATCTTAGGGACCCACGAGCAGTACTTC
TRBJ1-5 | NA | TRBV20-1 | NA | 14 | CSASVGTINQPQHF | TGCAGTGCTAGTGTCGGGACGATCAATCAGCCCCAGCATTTT